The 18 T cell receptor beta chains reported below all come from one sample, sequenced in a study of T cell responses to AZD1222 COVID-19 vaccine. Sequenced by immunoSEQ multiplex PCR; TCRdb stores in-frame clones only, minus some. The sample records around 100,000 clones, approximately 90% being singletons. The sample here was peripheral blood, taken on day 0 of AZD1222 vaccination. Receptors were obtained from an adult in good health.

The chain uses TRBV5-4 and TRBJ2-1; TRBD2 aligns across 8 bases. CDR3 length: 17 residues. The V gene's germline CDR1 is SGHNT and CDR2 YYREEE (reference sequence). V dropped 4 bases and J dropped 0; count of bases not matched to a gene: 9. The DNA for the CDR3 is TGTGCCAGCAGCCCGGGGGGGAGCGTGGGCTCCTACAATGAGCAGTTCTTC. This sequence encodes CASSPGGSVGSYNEQFF.

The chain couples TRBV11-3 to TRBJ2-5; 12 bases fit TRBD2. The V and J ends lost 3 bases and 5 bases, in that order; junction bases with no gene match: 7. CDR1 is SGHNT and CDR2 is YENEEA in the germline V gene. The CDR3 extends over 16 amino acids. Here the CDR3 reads CASSLGTSGPMETQYF. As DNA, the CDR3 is TGTGCCAGCAGCTTGGGGACTAGCGGGCCCATGGAGACCCAGTACTTC.

The CDR3 region is CASSPRTGHTDTQYF. Here the CDR3 DNA reads TGTGCCAGCTCACCGAGGACAGGGCACACAGATACGCAGTATTTT. The gene calls are TRBV18 and TRBJ2-3; TRBD1 matches 8 bases. Germline-derived CDR1 and CDR2 are KGHSH and LQKENI. After removal of 3 bases from V and 2 bases from J, the junction contained 4 bases not matched to a gene. This CDR3 region has 15 residues.

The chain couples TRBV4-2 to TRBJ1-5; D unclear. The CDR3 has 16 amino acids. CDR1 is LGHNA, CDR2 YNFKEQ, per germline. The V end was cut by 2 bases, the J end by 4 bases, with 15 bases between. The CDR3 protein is CASSQLTGGENQPQHF. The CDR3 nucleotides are TGTGCCAGCAGCCAACTCACCGGTGGGGAGAATCAGCCCCAGCATTTT.

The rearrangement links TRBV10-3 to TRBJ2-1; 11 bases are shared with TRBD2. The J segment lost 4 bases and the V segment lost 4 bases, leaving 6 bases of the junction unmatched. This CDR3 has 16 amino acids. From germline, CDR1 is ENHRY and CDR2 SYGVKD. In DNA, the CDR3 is TGTGCCATCAGTGGTACCGGGACTAGCGGATACAATGAGCAGTTCTTC. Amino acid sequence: CAISGTGTSGYNEQFF.

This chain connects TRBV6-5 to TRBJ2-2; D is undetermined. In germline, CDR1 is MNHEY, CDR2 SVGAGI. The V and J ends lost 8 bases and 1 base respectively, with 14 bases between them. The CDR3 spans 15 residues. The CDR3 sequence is CASFDRSKNTGELFF. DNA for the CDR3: TGTGCCAGCTTTGATAGGAGTAAGAACACCGGGGAGCTGTTTTTT.

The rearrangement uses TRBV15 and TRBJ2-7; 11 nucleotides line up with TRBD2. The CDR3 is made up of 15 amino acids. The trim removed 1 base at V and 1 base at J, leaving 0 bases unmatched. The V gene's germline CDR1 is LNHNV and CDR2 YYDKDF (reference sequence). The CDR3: CATSRGTSGSYEQYF. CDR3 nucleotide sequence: TGTGCCACCAGCAGAGGGACTAGCGGGTCCTACGAGCAGTACTTC. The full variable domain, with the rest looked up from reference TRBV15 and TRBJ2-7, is DAMVIQNPRYQVTQFGKPVTLSCSQTLNHNVMYWYQQKSSQAPKLLFHYYDKDFNNEADTPDNFQSRRPNTSFCFLDIRSPGLGDTAMYLCATSRGTSGSYEQYFGPGTRLTVT.

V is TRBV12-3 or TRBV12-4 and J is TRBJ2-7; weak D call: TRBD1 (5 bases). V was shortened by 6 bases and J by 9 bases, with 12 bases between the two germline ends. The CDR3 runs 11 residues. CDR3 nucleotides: TGTGCCAGCAGCCCAGGGTATCGGCAGTACTTC. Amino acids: CASSPGYRQYF.

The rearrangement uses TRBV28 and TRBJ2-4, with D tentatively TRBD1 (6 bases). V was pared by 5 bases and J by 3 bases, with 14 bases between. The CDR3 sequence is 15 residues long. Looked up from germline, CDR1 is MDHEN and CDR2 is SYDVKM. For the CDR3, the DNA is TGTGCCAGCAGTGAGCAGGGGTGGGGCAAAAACATTCAGTACTTC. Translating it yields CASSEQGWGKNIQYF.

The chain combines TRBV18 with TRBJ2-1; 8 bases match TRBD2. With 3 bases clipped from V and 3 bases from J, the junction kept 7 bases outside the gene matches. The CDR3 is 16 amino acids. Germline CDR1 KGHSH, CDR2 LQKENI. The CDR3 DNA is TGTGCCAGCTCACCCCAACTAGCGGTGAACTACAATGAGCAGTTCTTC. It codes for CASSPQLAVNYNEQFF.

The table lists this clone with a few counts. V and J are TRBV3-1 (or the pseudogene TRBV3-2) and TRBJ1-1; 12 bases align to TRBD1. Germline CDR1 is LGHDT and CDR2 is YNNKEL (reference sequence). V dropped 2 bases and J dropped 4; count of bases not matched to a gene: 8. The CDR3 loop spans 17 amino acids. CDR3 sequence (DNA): TGTGCCAGCAGCCAATTTAGCCAGGGACAGGGGGCCACTGAAGCTTTCTTT. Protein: CASSQFSQGQGATEAFF.

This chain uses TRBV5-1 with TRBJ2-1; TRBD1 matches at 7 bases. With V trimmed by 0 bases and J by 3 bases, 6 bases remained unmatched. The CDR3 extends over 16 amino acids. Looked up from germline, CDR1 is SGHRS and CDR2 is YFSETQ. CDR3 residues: CASSLERGQSYNEQFF. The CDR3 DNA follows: TGCGCCAGCAGCTTGGAAAGGGGACAGAGCTACAATGAGCAGTTCTTC. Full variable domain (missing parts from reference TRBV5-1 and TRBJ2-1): KAGVTQTPRYLIKTRGQQVTLSCSPISGHRSVSWYQQTPGQGLQFLFEYFSETQRNKGNFPGRFSGRQFSNSRSEMNVSTLELGDSALYLCASSLERGQSYNEQFFGPGTRLTVL.

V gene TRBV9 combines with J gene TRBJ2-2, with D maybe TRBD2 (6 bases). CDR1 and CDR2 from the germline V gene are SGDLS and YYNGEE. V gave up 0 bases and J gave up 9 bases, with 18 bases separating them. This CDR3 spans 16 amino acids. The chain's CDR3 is CASSVGVEGGLRELFF. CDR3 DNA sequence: TGTGCCAGCAGCGTAGGAGTGGAGGGAGGCTTGCGGGAGCTGTTTTTT.

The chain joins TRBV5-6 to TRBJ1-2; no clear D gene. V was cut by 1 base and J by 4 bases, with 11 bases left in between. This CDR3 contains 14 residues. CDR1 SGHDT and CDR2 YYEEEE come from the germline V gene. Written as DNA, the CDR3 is TGTGCCAGCAGCTTGAACAGACTTCCCTATGGCTACACCTTC. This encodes CASSLNRLPYGYTF.

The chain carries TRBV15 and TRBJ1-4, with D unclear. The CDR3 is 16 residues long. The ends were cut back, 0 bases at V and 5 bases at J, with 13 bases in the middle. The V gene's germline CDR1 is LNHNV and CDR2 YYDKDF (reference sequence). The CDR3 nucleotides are TGTGCCACCAGCAGAGATCAAAGGGCTTCCAATGAAAAACTGTTTTTT. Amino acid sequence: CATSRDQRASNEKLFF. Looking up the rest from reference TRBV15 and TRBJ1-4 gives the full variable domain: DAMVIQNPRYQVTQFGKPVTLSCSQTLNHNVMYWYQQKSSQAPKLLFHYYDKDFNNEADTPDNFQSRRPNTSFCFLDIRSPGLGDTAMYLCATSRDQRASNEKLFFGSGTQLSVL.

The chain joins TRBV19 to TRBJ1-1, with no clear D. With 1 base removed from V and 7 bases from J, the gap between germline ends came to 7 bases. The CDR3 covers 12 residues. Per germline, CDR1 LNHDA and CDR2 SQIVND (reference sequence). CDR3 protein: CASSIGAVEAFF. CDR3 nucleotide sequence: TGTGCCAGTAGTATAGGGGCGGTTGAAGCTTTCTTT.

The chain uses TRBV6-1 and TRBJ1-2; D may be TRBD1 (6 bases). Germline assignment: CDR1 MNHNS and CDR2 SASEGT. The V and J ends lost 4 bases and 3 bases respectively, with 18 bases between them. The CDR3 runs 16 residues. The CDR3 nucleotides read TGTGCCAGCAGTGGGACAGCGGGCGGTTTTTACTATGGCTACACCTTC. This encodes CASSGTAGGFYYGYTF.

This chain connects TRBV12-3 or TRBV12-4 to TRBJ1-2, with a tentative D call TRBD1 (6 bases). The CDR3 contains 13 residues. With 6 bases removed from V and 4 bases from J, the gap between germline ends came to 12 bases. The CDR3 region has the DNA TGTGCCAGCAGCACGACAGGTCCCTATGGCTACACCTTC. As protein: CASSTTGPYGYTF.